The sequence of this TCR beta chain was determined in a study of blood T cell repertoires in COVID-19. This CDR3 has 14 residues. V lost 4 bases, J lost 0 bases, and 10 bases lay in between. Per germline, CDR1 SGHNT and CDR2 YYREEE (reference sequence). Clones were read by immunoSEQ multiplex PCR, and TCRdb kept only the in-frame ones, dropping some. In the table there are some 300,000 clones, 88% of which are singletons. This chain connects TRBV5-4 to TRBJ1-2; tentatively, D is TRBD1 (5 bases). Sequenced sample: PBMCs or T cells enriched from blood (not recorded which). The TCR comes from a woman aged 55-75 years in a cohort exposed to, infected with or recovered from COVID-19 (not recorded which). The CDR3 DNA reads TGTGCCAGCAGCCCTGGACAAGCTAACTATGGCTACACCTTC. It specifies CASSPGQANYGYTF. Variable domain in full (rest from reference TRBV5-4 and TRBJ1-2): ETGVTQSPTHLIKTRGQQVTLRCSSQSGHNTVSWYQQALGQGPQFIFQYYREEENGRGNFPPRFSGLQFPNYSSELNVNALELDDSALYLCASSPGQANYGYTFGSGTRLTVV.